This is a list of T cell receptor beta chains from one sample in a study of T cells in Graves' hyperthyroidism and ophthalmopathy. MiXCR, applied by TCRdb to the multiplex PCR reads, yields one record per CDR3 protein. This sample has a few hundred thousand distinct CDR3 sequences, with 40% to 55% found just once. Sequences were obtained from peripheral blood or thyroid tissue (not recorded which). The receptors were sampled from a woman under 30 with Graves' hyperthyroidism. Each CDR3 is given with its conserved first and last residue. A D gene is named only where the DNA matches it firmly. The size entry is marked missing in some rows and otherwise reads once, few, many or a size class.

CDR3 length: 14; J gene: TRBJ2-7; clone size: many; D gene: NA; V gene: TRBV7-3; CDR3 protein: CASSLGDGYYEQYF; CDR3 DNA: TGTGCCAGCAGCTTAGGGGACGGGTACTACGAGCAGTACTTC
CDR3 length: 15; J gene: TRBJ1-3; clone size: NA; D gene: NA; V gene: TRBV7-8; CDR3 protein: CASSSSGQGINTIYF; CDR3 DNA: NA
CDR3 length: 14; J gene: TRBJ2-5; clone size: NA; D gene: TRBD1; V gene: TRBV2; CDR3 protein: CASSPDRDNETQYF; CDR3 DNA: TGTGCCAGCAGTCCAGACAGGGACAATGAGACCCAGTACTTC
CDR3 length: 14; J gene: TRBJ1-3; clone size: many; D gene: NA; V gene: TRBV12-3/TRBV12-4; CDR3 protein: CASSPPPGGNTIYF; CDR3 DNA: TGTGCCAGCAGCCCGCCACCCGGGGGAAACACCATATATTTT
CDR3 length: 19; J gene: TRBJ2-5; clone size: NA; D gene: NA; V gene: TRBV24-1; CDR3 protein: CATSDGQFGGLWGGETQYF; CDR3 DNA: TGTGCCACCAGTGATGGACAGTTTGGAGGATTATGGGGCGGGGAGACCCAGTACTTC
CDR3 length: 14; J gene: TRBJ1-1; clone size: many; D gene: NA; V gene: TRBV7-9; CDR3 protein: CASSLRAGGTEAFF; CDR3 DNA: TGTGCCAGCAGCTTAAGAGCCGGGGGCACTGAAGCTTTCTTT
CDR3 length: 15; J gene: TRBJ2-3; clone size: NA; D gene: NA; V gene: TRBV20-1; CDR3 protein: CSARRRGVGTDTQYF; CDR3 DNA: TGCAGTGCTCGAAGAAGGGGGGTCGGCACAGATACGCAGTATTTT
CDR3 length: 13; J gene: TRBJ2-5; clone size: NA; D gene: TRBD2; V gene: TRBV10-3; CDR3 protein: CAIKGLGLETQYF; CDR3 DNA: TGTGCCATCAAGGGACTAGGTTTAGAGACCCAGTACTTC
CDR3 length: 15; J gene: TRBJ1-5; clone size: NA; D gene: NA; V gene: TRBV12-3/TRBV12-4; CDR3 protein: CAISLDTNSNQPQHF; CDR3 DNA: TGTGCCATCAGCCTAGACACCAATAGCAATCAGCCCCAGCATTTT
CDR3 length: 11; J gene: TRBJ1-1; clone size: NA; D gene: NA; V gene: TRBV9; CDR3 protein: CASSFVAEAFF; CDR3 DNA: TGTGCCAGCAGCTTTGTCGCTGAAGCTTTCTTT
CDR3 length: 14; J gene: TRBJ1-1; clone size: many; D gene: NA; V gene: TRBV7-9; CDR3 protein: CASSPGGPGTEAFF; CDR3 DNA: TGTGCCAGCAGCCCGGGGGGTCCCGGAACTGAAGCTTTCTTT
CDR3 length: 23; J gene: TRBJ2-6; clone size: NA; D gene: NA; V gene: TRBV15; CDR3 protein: CATSTPPDDGGGLWMYGANVLTF; CDR3 DNA: TGTGCCACCAGCACCCCCCCGGACGATGGAGGGGGTTTGTGGATGTATGGGGCCAACGTCCTGACTTTC
CDR3 length: 11; J gene: TRBJ1-1; clone size: many; D gene: NA; V gene: TRBV20-1; CDR3 protein: CSCVRNTEAFF; CDR3 DNA: TGCAGCTGCGTCAGGAACACTGAAGCTTTCTTT
CDR3 length: 15; J gene: TRBJ2-3; clone size: NA; D gene: TRBD2; V gene: TRBV19; CDR3 protein: CASTILAGATDTQYF; CDR3 DNA: TGTGCCAGTACCATACTAGCGGGAGCCACAGATACGCAGTATTTT
CDR3 length: 18; J gene: TRBJ2-7; clone size: NA; D gene: TRBD1; V gene: TRBV9; CDR3 protein: CASSLRGRPRDSQYEQYF; CDR3 DNA: TGTGCCAGCAGCTTACGGGGCCGGCCCCGGGACAGCCAGTACGAGCAGTACTTC